A few counts support the clone carrying this T cell receptor (beta chain). What it binds is unknown. The CDR3 totals 14 residues. With 10 bases clipped from V and 8 bases from J, the junction kept 11 bases outside the gene matches. Germline V gene lookup returns CDR1 KGHDR and CDR2 SFDVKD. The data originate from a study of CD8+CD57+ T cells in acquired aplastic anemia. Turning to the study itself: Average DNA yield from sorted CD4+ and CD8+ cells was around 3.2 ug. Read counts for CD4+ cells (from healthy donors) averaged around 10 million.

Study results and limitations: Both patients and controls carried the same twenty-nine CD8+ CDR3 sequences. Patient and control CD8+ Simpson's diversity was not significantly different.

Genomic DNA was employed as the template in profiling TCR beta VDJ and CDR3. TCRdb recomputed calls from the reads with MiXCR, one row per CDR3 protein. The sample has approximately 81,000 distinct CDR3 sequences, 40% to 50% seen once. The gene calls are TRBV24-1 and TRBJ1-5; 9 bases agree with TRBD1. The receptor was derived from a human donor in good health, serving as a control. Sequencing input: sorted CD4+, CD8+, or CD8+CD57+ T cells (not recorded which) from PBMCs. The DNA of the CDR3 is TGTGCCACTCAACAGGGGGCCGGGAGGAAGCCCCAGCATTTT. Protein: CATQQGAGRKPQHF.